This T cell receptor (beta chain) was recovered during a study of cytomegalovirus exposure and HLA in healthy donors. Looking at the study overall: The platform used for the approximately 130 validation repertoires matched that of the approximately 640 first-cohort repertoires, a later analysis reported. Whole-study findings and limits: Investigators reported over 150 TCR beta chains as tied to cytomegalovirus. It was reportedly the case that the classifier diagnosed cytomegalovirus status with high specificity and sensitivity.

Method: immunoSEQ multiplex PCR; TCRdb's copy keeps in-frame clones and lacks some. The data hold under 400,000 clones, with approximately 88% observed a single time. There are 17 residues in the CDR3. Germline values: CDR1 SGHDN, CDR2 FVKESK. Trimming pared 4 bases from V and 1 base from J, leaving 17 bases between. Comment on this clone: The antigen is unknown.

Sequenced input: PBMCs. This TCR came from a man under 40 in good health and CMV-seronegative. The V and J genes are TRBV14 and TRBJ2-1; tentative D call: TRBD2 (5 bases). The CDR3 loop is CASSLIGKRESYNEQFF. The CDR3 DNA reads TGTGCCAGCAGCCTGATAGGGAAAAGGGAGTCCTACAATGAGCAGTTCTTC.